This TCR beta chain comes out of a study of cytomegalovirus exposure and HLA in healthy donors. 13 Jbeta primers and 60 Vbeta primers were used for the PCR. Profiling relied on immunoSEQ multiplex PCR, and the TCRdb table lists in-frame clones only, not all of them. Found here are roughly 100,000 clones, about 70% of them singletons; the top ten hold more than 2.5%. Healthy bone marrow donors formed the donor group. Sequences were obtained from PBMCs. The clonotype originates from a young man in good health and CMV-seronegative.

The CDR3 here is CASSPGGGRSNQPQHF. CDR3 DNA sequence: TGTGCCAGCAGCCCTGGGGGGGGAAGGAGCAATCAGCCCCAGCATTTT. The chain has TRBV7-2 and TRBJ1-5; D might be TRBD1 (5 bases). The CDR3 has 16 residues. V was cut by 5 bases and J by 1 base, with 15 bases left in between. Germline-derived CDR1 and CDR2 are SGHTA and FQGNSA.